These T cell receptor beta chains were read from a single sample in a study of spatial heterogeneity in lung cancer. In TCRdb, the 5' RACE reads were re-called with MiXCR into one record per CDR3 protein. Of tens of thousands of distinct CDR3 sequences listed, roughly an eighth are singletons. The specimen was PBMCs, collected at surgery. Receptors were obtained from a male donor with early-stage non-small cell lung cancer. CDR3s include the opening cysteine and the closing phenylalanine or tryptophan. A D gene is named only where the DNA matches it firmly. Expanded clones get a size class; other rows say once, few or many, or leave the size out.

V gene: TRBV6-5; J gene: TRBJ1-1; D gene: -; clone size: few; CDR3 DNA: TGTGCCAGCAGTTACGCAGGCGCAGCTTTCTTT; CDR3 protein: CASSYAGAAFF
V gene: TRBV7-9; J gene: TRBJ2-7; D gene: TRBD2; clone size: -; CDR3 DNA: TGTGCCAGCAGCTTAGGCCCCACTAGCGGTTACGAGCAGTACTTC; CDR3 protein: CASSLGPTSGYEQYF
V gene: TRBV7-2; J gene: TRBJ2-3; D gene: TRBD2; clone size: many; CDR3 DNA: TGTGCCAGCAGCGCTCGCCTTAGCGGGAGCATAGATACGCAGTATTTT; CDR3 protein: CASSARLSGSIDTQYF
V gene: TRBV18; J gene: TRBJ2-5; D gene: -; clone size: few; CDR3 DNA: TGTGCCAGCTCACGGGCAGGGAACTGGCAAGAGACCCAGTACTTC; CDR3 protein: CASSRAGNWQETQYF
V gene: TRBV6-1; J gene: TRBJ1-6; D gene: -; clone size: many; CDR3 DNA: TGTGCCAGCAGTGAAGGGGGGCCGGCGAATTCACCCCTCCACTTT; CDR3 protein: CASSEGGPANSPLHF
V gene: TRBV2; J gene: TRBJ2-1; D gene: TRBD1; clone size: -; CDR3 DNA: TGTGCCAGCAGGCCGGGGACAGTGCCCTACAATGAGCAGTTCTTC; CDR3 protein: CASRPGTVPYNEQFF
V gene: TRBV12-3/TRBV12-4; J gene: TRBJ1-1; D gene: -; clone size: few; CDR3 DNA: TGTGCCAGCAGTTTCAGCTACACTGAAGCTTTCTTT; CDR3 protein: CASSFSYTEAFF
V gene: TRBV7-2; J gene: TRBJ1-2; D gene: -; clone size: few; CDR3 DNA: TGTGCCAGCAGCTTAAATCACCGGGACAACTATGGCTACACCTTC; CDR3 protein: CASSLNHRDNYGYTF
V gene: TRBV27; J gene: TRBJ2-2; D gene: -; clone size: few; CDR3 DNA: TGTGCCAGCAGTCAGACCGGACAGATTTCGGGGGAGCTGTTTTTT; CDR3 protein: CASSQTGQISGELFF
V gene: TRBV4-1; J gene: TRBJ2-5; D gene: -; clone size: few; CDR3 DNA: TGCGCCAGCAGCCAGCTGGGGGAGACCCAGTACTTC; CDR3 protein: CASSQLGETQYF
V gene: TRBV9; J gene: TRBJ1-6; D gene: -; clone size: -; CDR3 DNA: TGTGCCAGCAGCGTAGATGACGAATCACCCCTCCACTTT; CDR3 protein: CASSVDDESPLHF
V gene: TRBV3-1; J gene: TRBJ2-5; D gene: -; clone size: few; CDR3 DNA: TGTGCCAGCAGCCAAGCTCTGACCCCCCCCAAAGAGACCCAGTACTTC; CDR3 protein: CASSQALTPPKETQYF
V gene: TRBV2; J gene: TRBJ1-1; D gene: -; clone size: -; CDR3 DNA: TGTGCCAGCAGGGGGGTCTCAATGAACACTGAAGCTTTCTTT; CDR3 protein: CASRGVSMNTEAFF
V gene: TRBV20-1; J gene: TRBJ1-4; D gene: -; clone size: -; CDR3 DNA: TGCAGTGCTAGTGGGGGGGCAACTAATGAAAAACTGTTTTTT; CDR3 protein: CSASGGATNEKLFF
V gene: TRBV9; J gene: TRBJ2-4; D gene: -; clone size: few; CDR3 DNA: TGTGCCAGCAGCGTAGGATTAAGTTTACGGGTAGCCAAAAACATTCAGTACTTC; CDR3 protein: CASSVGLSLRVAKNIQYF
V gene: TRBV7-2; J gene: TRBJ1-4; D gene: TRBD1; clone size: -; CDR3 DNA: TGTGCCAGCAGCCCTCGAGGGGGCGTTGAAAAACTGTTTTTT; CDR3 protein: CASSPRGGVEKLFF
V gene: TRBV6-6; J gene: TRBJ1-5; D gene: -; clone size: -; CDR3 DNA: TGTGCCAGCAGTTGGCTGGGAGGTCAGCCCCAGCATTTT; CDR3 protein: CASSWLGGQPQHF
V gene: TRBV4-2; J gene: TRBJ2-7; D gene: -; clone size: few; CDR3 DNA: TGTGCCAGCAGCGCCGAGGCACTATCCGTTTCCTACGAGCAGTACTTC; CDR3 protein: CASSAEALSVSYEQYF
V gene: TRBV27; J gene: TRBJ1-4; D gene: TRBD1; clone size: many; CDR3 DNA: TGTGCCAGCAGTTTAGGGACAGGGGAAAAACTGTTTTTT; CDR3 protein: CASSLGTGEKLFF
V gene: TRBV15; J gene: TRBJ2-3; D gene: -; clone size: many; CDR3 DNA: TGTGCCACCAGCCCTCGGCGAGGGGCCAGCACAGATACGCAGTATTTT; CDR3 protein: CATSPRRGASTDTQYF
V gene: TRBV20-1; J gene: TRBJ1-3; D gene: -; clone size: -; CDR3 DNA: TGCAGTGCTAGAGATGGGGGGACTTTCAACACCATATATTTT; CDR3 protein: CSARDGGTFNTIYF
V gene: TRBV6-5; J gene: TRBJ1-2; D gene: TRBD1; clone size: few; CDR3 DNA: TGTGCCAGCAGCCACAGGGGGGTTAACTATGGCTACACCTTC; CDR3 protein: CASSHRGVNYGYTF
V gene: TRBV29-1; J gene: TRBJ1-1; D gene: -; clone size: -; CDR3 DNA: TGCAGCTCCCCGGGCGGGGACATGAACACTGAAGCTTTCTTT; CDR3 protein: CSSPGGDMNTEAFF
V gene: TRBV5-1; J gene: TRBJ2-1; D gene: TRBD1; clone size: -; CDR3 DNA: TGCGCCAGCAGACTTATACAGGGGTTCTCCAATGAGCAGTTCTTC; CDR3 protein: CASRLIQGFSNEQFF
V gene: TRBV9; J gene: TRBJ2-3; D gene: TRBD2; clone size: many; CDR3 DNA: TGTGCCAGCAGCGCCCGGACTAGCGGGTCAGATACGCAGTATTTT; CDR3 protein: CASSARTSGSDTQYF
V gene: TRBV12-3/TRBV12-4; J gene: TRBJ1-3; D gene: -; clone size: few; CDR3 DNA: TGTGCCAGCAGTTCATACGAGTGGTACTCTGGAAACACCATATATTTT; CDR3 protein: CASSSYEWYSGNTIYF
V gene: TRBV5-1; J gene: TRBJ2-1; D gene: TRBD2; clone size: -; CDR3 DNA: TGCGCCAGCAGCTGGGGACTAGCGAACGACAATGAGCAGTTCTTC; CDR3 protein: CASSWGLANDNEQFF
V gene: TRBV7-2; J gene: TRBJ2-5; D gene: -; clone size: few; CDR3 DNA: TGTGCCAGCAGCCCTAGAGCAGGGGAGACCCAGTACTTC; CDR3 protein: CASSPRAGETQYF
V gene: TRBV28; J gene: TRBJ1-1; D gene: -; clone size: -; CDR3 DNA: TGTGCCAGCAGTTACCGGCAGACCACTGAAGCTTTCTTT; CDR3 protein: CASSYRQTTEAFF
V gene: TRBV11-2; J gene: TRBJ2-7; D gene: -; clone size: -; CDR3 DNA: TGTGCCAGCAGCTTTAACGCGCCCCTCGGCGGGACACCATCCTACGAGCAGTACTTC; CDR3 protein: CASSFNAPLGGTPSYEQYF
V gene: TRBV29-1; J gene: TRBJ2-7; D gene: TRBD1; clone size: many; CDR3 DNA: TGCAGCGTGTCCCGGGACAGGGACGAGCAGTACTTC; CDR3 protein: CSVSRDRDEQYF
V gene: TRBV15; J gene: TRBJ1-4; D gene: -; clone size: many; CDR3 DNA: TGTGCCACCAGCAGCGACAGGTTTTATGAAAAACTGTTTTTT; CDR3 protein: CATSSDRFYEKLFF
V gene: TRBV29-1; J gene: TRBJ2-2; D gene: -; clone size: few; CDR3 DNA: TGCAGCGTTGAAGGGGGCACCGGGGAGCTGTTTTTT; CDR3 protein: CSVEGGTGELFF
V gene: TRBV15; J gene: TRBJ1-1; D gene: TRBD1; clone size: few; CDR3 DNA: TGTGCCACCAGCAGAGGGGACAGTGGAGGAAACACTGAAGCTTTCTTT; CDR3 protein: CATSRGDSGGNTEAFF
V gene: TRBV7-9; J gene: TRBJ1-4; D gene: -; clone size: -; CDR3 DNA: TGTGCCAGCAGCAAGGACACTTTTAATGAAAAACTGTTTTTT; CDR3 protein: CASSKDTFNEKLFF
V gene: TRBV5-1; J gene: TRBJ1-1; D gene: -; clone size: few; CDR3 DNA: TGCGCCAGCAGCTTGGCCGAAGGGGGGCACCGAGCTTTCTTT; CDR3 protein: CASSLAEGGHRAFF
V gene: TRBV7-2; J gene: TRBJ1-5; D gene: -; clone size: -; CDR3 DNA: TGTGCCAGCAGCTTATTTGGAAATCAGCCCCAGCATTTT; CDR3 protein: CASSLFGNQPQHF
V gene: TRBV4-3; J gene: TRBJ2-1; D gene: TRBD1; clone size: few; CDR3 DNA: TGCGCCAGCAGCCAAGAGGGACAGGGCCTGGACAATGAGCAGTTCTTC; CDR3 protein: CASSQEGQGLDNEQFF
V gene: TRBV5-5; J gene: TRBJ1-2; D gene: -; clone size: many; CDR3 DNA: TGTGCCAGCAGCTTAGGAGGGACCTATGGCTACACCTTC; CDR3 protein: CASSLGGTYGYTF
V gene: TRBV20-1; J gene: TRBJ1-1; D gene: -; clone size: -; CDR3 DNA: TGCAGTGCTAGACTGGCAGGGTGGGGCACTGAAGCTTTCTTT; CDR3 protein: CSARLAGWGTEAFF
V gene: TRBV6-1; J gene: TRBJ2-1; D gene: TRBD2; clone size: -; CDR3 DNA: TGTGCCAGCGTAGGGCGACTAGCGGGGAATGAGCAGTTCTTC; CDR3 protein: CASVGRLAGNEQFF
V gene: TRBV30; J gene: TRBJ2-3; D gene: TRBD1; clone size: few; CDR3 DNA: TGTGCCTGGAGACCAGGGGGAGCTTCTAGGGAGGATACGCAGTATTTT; CDR3 protein: CAWRPGGASREDTQYF
V gene: TRBV6-2/TRBV6-3; J gene: TRBJ1-1; D gene: -; clone size: many; CDR3 DNA: TGTGCCAGCAGTTACTCGATGAGGGAGCAGGGTGGAATCTCTGAAGCTTTCTTT; CDR3 protein: CASSYSMREQGGISEAFF
V gene: TRBV20-1; J gene: TRBJ1-5; D gene: -; clone size: -; CDR3 DNA: TGCAGTGCTTTCCGCCCGACAGCCTTCAATCAGCCCCAGCATTTT; CDR3 protein: CSAFRPTAFNQPQHF
V gene: TRBV23-1; J gene: TRBJ2-2; D gene: TRBD1; clone size: many; CDR3 DNA: TGCGCCAGCAGCGAACCGAAGACAGGGTGCACCGGGGAGCTGTTTTTT; CDR3 protein: CASSEPKTGCTGELFF
V gene: TRBV9; J gene: TRBJ1-5; D gene: -; clone size: many; CDR3 DNA: TGTGCCAGCAGCGTAGCAGGTAGCAATCAGCCCCAGCATTTT; CDR3 protein: CASSVAGSNQPQHF
V gene: TRBV23-1; J gene: TRBJ2-5; D gene: TRBD2; clone size: -; CDR3 DNA: TGCGCCAGCCCCGGGACTACTCAAGAGACCCAGTACTTC; CDR3 protein: CASPGTTQETQYF
V gene: TRBV29-1; J gene: TRBJ2-4; D gene: -; clone size: -; CDR3 DNA: TGCAGCGTTGTTTCCCTAGCCAAAAACATTCAGTACTTC; CDR3 protein: CSVVSLAKNIQYF